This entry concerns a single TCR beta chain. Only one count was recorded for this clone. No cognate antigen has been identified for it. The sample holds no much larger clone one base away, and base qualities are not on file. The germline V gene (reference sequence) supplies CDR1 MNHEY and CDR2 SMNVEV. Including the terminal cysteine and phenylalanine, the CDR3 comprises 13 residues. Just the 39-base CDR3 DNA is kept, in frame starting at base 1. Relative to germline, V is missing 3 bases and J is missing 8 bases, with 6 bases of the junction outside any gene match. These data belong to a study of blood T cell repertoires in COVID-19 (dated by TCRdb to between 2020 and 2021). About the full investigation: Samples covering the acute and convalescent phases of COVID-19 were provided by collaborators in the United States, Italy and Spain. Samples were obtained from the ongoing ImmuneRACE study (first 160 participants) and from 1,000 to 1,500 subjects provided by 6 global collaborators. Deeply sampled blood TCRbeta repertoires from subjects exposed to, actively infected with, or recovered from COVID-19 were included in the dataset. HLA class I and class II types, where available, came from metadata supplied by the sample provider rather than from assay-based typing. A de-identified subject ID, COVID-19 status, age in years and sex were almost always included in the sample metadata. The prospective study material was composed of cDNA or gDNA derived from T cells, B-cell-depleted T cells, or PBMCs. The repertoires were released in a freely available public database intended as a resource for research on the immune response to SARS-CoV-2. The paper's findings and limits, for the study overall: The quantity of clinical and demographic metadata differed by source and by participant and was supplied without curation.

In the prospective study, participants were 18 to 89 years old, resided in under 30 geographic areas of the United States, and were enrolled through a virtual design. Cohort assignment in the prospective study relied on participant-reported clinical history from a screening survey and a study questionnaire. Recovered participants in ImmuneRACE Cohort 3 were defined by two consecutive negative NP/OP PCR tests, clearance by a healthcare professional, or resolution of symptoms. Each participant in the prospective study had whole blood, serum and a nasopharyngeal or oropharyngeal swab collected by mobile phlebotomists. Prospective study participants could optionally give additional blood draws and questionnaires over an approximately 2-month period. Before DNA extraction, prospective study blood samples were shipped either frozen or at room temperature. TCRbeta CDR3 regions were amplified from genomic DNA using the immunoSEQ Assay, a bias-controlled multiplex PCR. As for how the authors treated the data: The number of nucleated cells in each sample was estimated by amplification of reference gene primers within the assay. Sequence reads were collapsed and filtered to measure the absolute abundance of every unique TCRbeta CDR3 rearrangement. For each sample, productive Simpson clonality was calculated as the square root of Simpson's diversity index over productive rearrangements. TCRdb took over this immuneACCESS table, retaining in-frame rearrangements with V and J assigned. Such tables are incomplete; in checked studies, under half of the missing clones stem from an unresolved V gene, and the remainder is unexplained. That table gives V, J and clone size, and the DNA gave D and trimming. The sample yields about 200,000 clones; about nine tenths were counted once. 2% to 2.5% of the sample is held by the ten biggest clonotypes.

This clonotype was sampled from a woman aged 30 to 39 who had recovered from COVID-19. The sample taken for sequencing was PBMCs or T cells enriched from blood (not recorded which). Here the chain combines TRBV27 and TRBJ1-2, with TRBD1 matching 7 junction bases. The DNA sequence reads TGTGCCAGCAGTTTTACAGGGGCGTTCGGCTACACCTTC. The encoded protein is CASSFTGAFGYTF.